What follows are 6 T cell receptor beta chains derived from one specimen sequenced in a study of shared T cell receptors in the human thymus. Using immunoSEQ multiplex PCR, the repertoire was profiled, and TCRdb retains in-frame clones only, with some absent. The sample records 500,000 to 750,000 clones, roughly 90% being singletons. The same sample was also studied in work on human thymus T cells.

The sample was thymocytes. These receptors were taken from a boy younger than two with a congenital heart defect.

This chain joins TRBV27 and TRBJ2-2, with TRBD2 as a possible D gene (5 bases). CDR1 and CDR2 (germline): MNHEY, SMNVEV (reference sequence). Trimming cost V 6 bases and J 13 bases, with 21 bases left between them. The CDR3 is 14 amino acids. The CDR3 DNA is TGTGCCAGCAGGCCTTACGGACGACTAAGTGGGCTGTTTTTT. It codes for CASRPYGRLSGLFF.

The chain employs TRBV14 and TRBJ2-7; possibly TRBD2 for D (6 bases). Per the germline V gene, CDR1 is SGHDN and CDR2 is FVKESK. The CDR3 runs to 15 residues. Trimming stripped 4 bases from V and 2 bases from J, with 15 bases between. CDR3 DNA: TGTGCCAGCAGCCCTACAGCGGGTTTGACCTACGAGCAGTACTTC. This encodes CASSPTAGLTYEQYF.

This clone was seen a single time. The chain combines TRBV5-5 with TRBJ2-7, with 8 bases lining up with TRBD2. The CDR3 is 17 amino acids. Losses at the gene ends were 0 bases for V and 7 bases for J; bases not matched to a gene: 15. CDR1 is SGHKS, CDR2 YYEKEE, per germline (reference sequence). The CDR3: CASSLETPGLEAGEQYF. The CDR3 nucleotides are TGTGCCAGCAGCTTGGAGACCCCGGGACTAGAGGCGGGAGAGCAGTACTTC.

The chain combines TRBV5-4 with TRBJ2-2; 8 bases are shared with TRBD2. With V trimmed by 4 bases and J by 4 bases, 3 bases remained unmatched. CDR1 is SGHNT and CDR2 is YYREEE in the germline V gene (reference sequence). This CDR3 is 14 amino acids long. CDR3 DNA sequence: TGTGCCAGCAGCGCCAGCGGGAGCACCGGGGAGCTGTTTTTT. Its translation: CASSASGSTGELFF.

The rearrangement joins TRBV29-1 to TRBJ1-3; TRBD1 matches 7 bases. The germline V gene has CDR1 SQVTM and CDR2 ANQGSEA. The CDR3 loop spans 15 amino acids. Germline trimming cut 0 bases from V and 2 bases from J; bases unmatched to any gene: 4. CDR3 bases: TGCAGCGTTGAAGATGACAGGGCCCCTGGAAACACCATATATTTT. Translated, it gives CSVEDDRAPGNTIYF.

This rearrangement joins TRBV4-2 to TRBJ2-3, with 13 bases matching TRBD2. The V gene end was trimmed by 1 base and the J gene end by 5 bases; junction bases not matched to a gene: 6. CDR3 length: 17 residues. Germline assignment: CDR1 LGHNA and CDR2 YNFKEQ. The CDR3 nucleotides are TGTGCCAGCAGCCAAGTGGGGACTAGCGGGAAGGGAGATACGCAGTATTTT. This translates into CASSQVGTSGKGDTQYF.